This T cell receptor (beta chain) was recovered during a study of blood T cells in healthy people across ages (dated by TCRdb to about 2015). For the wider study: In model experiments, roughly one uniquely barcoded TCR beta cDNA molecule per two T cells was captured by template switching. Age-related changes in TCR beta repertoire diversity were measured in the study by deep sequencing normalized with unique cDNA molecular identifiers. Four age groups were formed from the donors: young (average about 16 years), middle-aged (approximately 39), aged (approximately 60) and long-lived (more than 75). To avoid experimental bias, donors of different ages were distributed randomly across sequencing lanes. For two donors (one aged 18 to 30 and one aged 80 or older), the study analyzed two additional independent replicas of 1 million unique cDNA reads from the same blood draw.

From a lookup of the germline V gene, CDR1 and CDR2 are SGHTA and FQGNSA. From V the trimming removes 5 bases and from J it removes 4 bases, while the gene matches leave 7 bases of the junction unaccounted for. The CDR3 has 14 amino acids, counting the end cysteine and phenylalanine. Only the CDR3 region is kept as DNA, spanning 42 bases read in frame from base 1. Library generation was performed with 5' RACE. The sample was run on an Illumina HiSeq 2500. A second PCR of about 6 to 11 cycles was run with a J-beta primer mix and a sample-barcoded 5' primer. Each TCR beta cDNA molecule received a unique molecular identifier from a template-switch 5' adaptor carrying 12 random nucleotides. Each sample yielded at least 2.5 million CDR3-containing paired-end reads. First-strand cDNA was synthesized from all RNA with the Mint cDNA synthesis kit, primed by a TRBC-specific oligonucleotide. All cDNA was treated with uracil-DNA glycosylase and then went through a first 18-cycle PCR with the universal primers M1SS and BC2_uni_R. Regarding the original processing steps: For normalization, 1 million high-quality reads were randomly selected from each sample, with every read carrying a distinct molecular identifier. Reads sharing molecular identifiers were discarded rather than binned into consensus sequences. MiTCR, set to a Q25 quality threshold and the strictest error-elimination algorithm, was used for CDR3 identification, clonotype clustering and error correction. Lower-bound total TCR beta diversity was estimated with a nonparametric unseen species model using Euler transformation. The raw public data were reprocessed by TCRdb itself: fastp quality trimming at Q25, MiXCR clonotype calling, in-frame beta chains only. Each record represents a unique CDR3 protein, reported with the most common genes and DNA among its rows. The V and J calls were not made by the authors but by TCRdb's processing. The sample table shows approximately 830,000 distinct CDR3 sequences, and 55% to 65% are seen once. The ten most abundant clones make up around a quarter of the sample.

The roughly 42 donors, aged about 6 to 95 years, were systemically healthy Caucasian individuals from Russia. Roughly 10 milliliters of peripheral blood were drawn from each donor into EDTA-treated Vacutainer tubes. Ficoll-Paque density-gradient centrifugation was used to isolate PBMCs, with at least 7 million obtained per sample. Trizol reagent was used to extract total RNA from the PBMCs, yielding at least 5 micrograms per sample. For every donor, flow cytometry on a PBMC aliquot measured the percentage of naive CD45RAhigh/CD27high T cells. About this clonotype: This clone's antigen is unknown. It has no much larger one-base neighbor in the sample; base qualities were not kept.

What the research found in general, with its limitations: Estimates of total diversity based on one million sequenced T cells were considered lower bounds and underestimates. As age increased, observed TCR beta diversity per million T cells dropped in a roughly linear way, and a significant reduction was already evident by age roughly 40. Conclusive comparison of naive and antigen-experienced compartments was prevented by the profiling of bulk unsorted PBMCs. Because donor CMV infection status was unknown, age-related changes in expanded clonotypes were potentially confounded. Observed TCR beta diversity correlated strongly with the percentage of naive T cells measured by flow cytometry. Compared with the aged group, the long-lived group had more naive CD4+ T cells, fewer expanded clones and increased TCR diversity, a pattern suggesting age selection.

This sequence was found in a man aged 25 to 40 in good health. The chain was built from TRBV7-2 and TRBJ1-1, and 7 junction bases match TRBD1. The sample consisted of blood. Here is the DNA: TGTGCCAGCAGCCCGACAGGGAGGAGCACTGAAGCTTTCTTT. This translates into CASSPTGRSTEAFF.